These 15 T cell receptor beta chains share one sample of origin, sequenced in a study of human T cells and chemical hapten exposure. Each CDR3 protein is one row after TCRdb ran MiXCR on the RACE reads. The sample lists just over 350,000 distinct CDR3 sequences, roughly 6% occurring once. As for time point: patch test 2, 6 weeks after DPC sensitization. Treatment meaning: therapeutic diphenylcyclopropenone sensitization with weekly scalp DPC. Material: whole blood, obtained in connection with sensitization to the hapten diphenylcyclopropenone (DPC). The source of these receptors is a young woman with alopecia areata. Some clones in this sample may be carry-over from other donors' samples.

At least ten counts were recorded for this clonotype. The chain couples TRBV3-1 to TRBJ1-1; the D gene is possibly TRBD1 (6 bases). The CDR3 spans 15 residues. Trimming left V 1 base short and J 4 bases short, with 13 bases between. Germline V gene data show CDR1 as LGHDT and CDR2 as YNNKEL (reference sequence). The CDR3 DNA reads as TGTGCCAGCAGCCAAGTACAGGGTCTGGCCACTGAAGCTTTCTTT. Encoded protein: CASSQVQGLATEAFF.

This clonotype was found many times. The chain joins TRBV28 to TRBJ1-1; no clear D. The CDR3 consists of 11 residues. V was cut by 6 bases and J by 7 bases, with 9 bases left in between. Per the germline V gene, CDR1 is MDHEN and CDR2 is SYDVKM. The CDR3 coding sequence is TGTGCCAGCAGCCTTTACAGTGAAGCTTTCTTT. This encodes CASSLYSEAFF.

This clonotype was found once. The chain has TRBV6-2 or TRBV6-3 and TRBJ2-7; 9 bases match TRBD1. The CDR3 spans 15 residues. V lost 6 bases to trimming and J lost 7 bases; unmatched junction nucleotides: 13. Germline V CDR1 and CDR2: MNHEY, SVGEGT. This CDR3 is CASSRGGTGGREQYF. CDR3 coding DNA: TGTGCCAGCAGCCGAGGAGGAACAGGGGGCCGGGAGCAGTACTTC.

V is TRBV9 and J is TRBJ2-7; TRBD2 is a possible D gene (5 bases). With 2 bases removed from V and 4 bases from J, the gap between germline ends came to 13 bases. The CDR3 extends over 14 amino acids. Germline CDR1 is SGDLS and CDR2 is YYNGEE. As DNA, the CDR3 is TGTGCCAGCAGCGTTGCCCTAGCTGGGTACGAGCAGTACTTC. Amino acids: CASSVALAGYEQYF.

DNA for the CDR3: TGTGCCAGCAAACCCAACCTAAATTCAGACACTGAAGCTTTCTTT. It yields the protein CASKPNLNSDTEAFF. The chain couples TRBV7-9 to TRBJ1-1; D uncertain. Germline-derived CDR1 and CDR2 are SEHNR and FQNEAQ (reference sequence). This CDR3 contains 15 residues. V was trimmed by 7 bases and J by 3 bases, leaving 18 bases between them. The variable domain in full, completed from reference TRBV7-9 and TRBJ1-1, reads DTGVSQNPRHKITKRGQNVTFRCDPISEHNRLYWYRQTLGQGPEFLTYFQNEAQLEKSRLLSDRFSAERPKGSFSTLEIQRTEQGDSAMYLCASKPNLNSDTEAFFGQGTRLTVV.

The chain couples TRBV3-1 to TRBJ1-1, with D tentatively TRBD1 (6 bases). This CDR3 spans 14 amino acids. With 3 bases removed from V and 6 bases from J, the gap between germline ends came to 14 bases. From germline, CDR1 is LGHDT and CDR2 YNNKEL (reference sequence). The DNA for the CDR3 is TGTGCCAGCAGCCACTTGCCACAGGGATCTGAAGCTTTCTTT. Translated, it gives CASSHLPQGSEAFF.

In this sample, this clonotype turned up many times. The V call is TRBV12-3 or TRBV12-4, the J call TRBJ1-4; tentatively, D is TRBD1 (6 bases). V dropped 2 bases and J dropped 8 bases, with 15 bases sitting between them. This CDR3 contains 15 residues. CDR3 amino acids: CASSLWGAPREKLFF. The CDR3 bases are TGTGCCAGCAGTTTATGGGGGGCGCCTAGGGAAAAACTGTTTTTT.

The V call is TRBV6-5, the J call TRBJ2-7; 9 bases agree with TRBD1. CDR1 and CDR2 from the germline V gene are MNHEY and SVGAGI. J was trimmed by 3 bases and V by 6 bases; bases with no gene match: 9. The CDR3 has 15 residues. CDR3 protein: CASSEGQGRNYEQYF. CDR3 nucleotides: TGTGCCAGCAGCGAGGGACAGGGCCGCAACTACGAGCAGTACTTC.

The chain uses TRBV28 and TRBJ2-1; TRBD2 agrees at 8 bases. CDR3 length: 14 amino acids. Germline-derived CDR1 and CDR2 are MDHEN and SYDVKM. V gave up 2 bases and J gave up 8 bases; unmatched junction bases: 5. The CDR3 protein is CASSLLGLAYEQFF. In DNA form, the CDR3 reads TGTGCCAGCAGTTTACTTGGACTAGCATATGAGCAGTTCTTC.

The V gene is TRBV6-5, the J gene TRBJ2-7, with D possibly matching TRBD1 (5 bases). V dropped 6 bases and J dropped 0 bases, with 18 bases sitting between them. CDR3 length: 16 amino acids. Germline V gene sequence: CDR1 MNHEY, CDR2 SVGAGI. The CDR3, as DNA: TGTGCCAGCAGGTCCCCGACAGCTCGGAACTCCTACGAGCAGTACTTC. Translation gives CASRSPTARNSYEQYF.

The table lists this clonotype with a few counts. This chain joins TRBV2 and TRBJ2-1, with 8 bases lining up with TRBD2. The CDR3 extends over 16 amino acids. Germline CDR1 SNHLY, CDR2 FYNNEI. Unmatched junction bases numbered 6, after V lost 0 bases and J lost 5 bases. CDR3 DNA sequence: TGTGCCAGCAGTGAAGCAAGGCGGGGGGCCGACAATGAGCAGTTCTTC. Translating gives CASSEARRGADNEQFF.

The chain recombines TRBV12-3 or TRBV12-4 with TRBJ1-4; perhaps TRBD1 as D (6 bases). The CDR3 is 15 amino acids. V was shortened by 6 bases and J by 7 bases, with 18 bases between the two germline ends. The CDR3 loop is CASRETAGATEKLFF. The CDR3 coding sequence is TGTGCCAGCAGGGAGACAGCAGGGGCAACTGAAAAACTGTTTTTT.

This clonotype showed up just a few times. J is TRBJ1-1 and V is TRBV5-1; TRBD1 aligns across 7 bases. J gave up 0 bases and V 4 bases, and 9 bases lay outside the gene matches. Germline CDR1 and CDR2: SGHRS and YFSETQ. The CDR3 is made up of 16 amino acids. The CDR3 nucleotides read TGCGCCAGCAGCCGGGACAGACCCGTTTTGAACACTGAAGCTTTCTTT. It encodes CASSRDRPVLNTEAFF.

The CDR3 nucleotides are TGTGCCAGCAGTTACACAGGGAACACCATATATTTT. Its translation is CASSYTGNTIYF. The rearrangement joins TRBV7-4 to TRBJ1-3; tentatively, D is TRBD1 (6 bases). The CDR3 has 12 amino acids. The germline V and J ends were trimmed by 6 bases and 7 bases, with 10 bases remaining between them. The germline CDR1 and CDR2 sequences are SGHVT and SQSDAQ.

This clonotype has just a few counts. This chain connects TRBV27 to TRBJ1-2, with a possible D match to TRBD1 (6 bases). V lost 3 bases, J lost 7 bases, and 15 bases lay in between. The germline CDR1 and CDR2 sequences are MNHEY and SMNVEV (reference sequence). CDR3 length: 14 amino acids. CDR3: CASSFRTGKGGYTF. As DNA, the CDR3 is TGTGCCAGCAGTTTTCGAACAGGGAAGGGTGGCTACACCTTC.